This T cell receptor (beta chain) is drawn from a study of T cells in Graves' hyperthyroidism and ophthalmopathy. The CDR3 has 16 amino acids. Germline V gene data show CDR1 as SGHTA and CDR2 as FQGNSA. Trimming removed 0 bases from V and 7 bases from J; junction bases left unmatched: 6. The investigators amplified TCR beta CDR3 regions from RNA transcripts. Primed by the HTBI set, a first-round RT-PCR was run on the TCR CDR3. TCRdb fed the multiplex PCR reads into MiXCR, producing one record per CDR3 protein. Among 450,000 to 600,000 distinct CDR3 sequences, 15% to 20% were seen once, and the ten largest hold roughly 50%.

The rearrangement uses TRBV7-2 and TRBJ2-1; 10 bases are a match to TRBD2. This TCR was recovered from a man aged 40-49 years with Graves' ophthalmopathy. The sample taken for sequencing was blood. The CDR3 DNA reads TGTGCCAGCAGCTTAGCGTCTAGCGGGAGTATTAATGAGCAGTTCTTC. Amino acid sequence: CASSLASSGSINEQFF.